This entry lists 16 T cell receptor beta chains sequenced from one sample in a study of blood T cell repertoires in COVID-19. The assay was immunoSEQ multiplex PCR, and TCRdb's table has in-frame clones only and misses some. In the table there are over 150,000 clones, 80% of which are singletons. Sequenced material: PBMCs or T cells enriched from blood (not recorded which). Receptors were obtained from a woman aged 60-70 years who had recovered from COVID-19.

The sample holds a few counts of this clone. The chain uses TRBV5-1 and TRBJ1-1, with 8 bases that match TRBD1. The J segment lost 11 bases and the V segment lost 0 bases, leaving 18 bases of the junction unmatched. CDR1 and CDR2 from the germline V gene are SGHRS and YFSETQ. This CDR3 has 17 residues. CDR3 residues: CASSLEGGLIGQGRAFF. For the CDR3, the DNA is TGCGCCAGCAGCTTGGAAGGCGGATTGATAGGACAGGGTCGGGCTTTCTTT.

CDR3 region: CATSPRDRGYDQPQHF. For the CDR3, the DNA is TGTGCCACCAGCCCTCGGGACAGGGGGTACGATCAGCCCCAGCATTTT. This chain joins TRBV15 and TRBJ1-5; TRBD1 matches 11 bases. Germline V lookup: CDR1 LNHNV, CDR2 YYDKDF (reference sequence). The CDR3 runs 16 residues. V shed 5 bases and J 5 bases; nucleotides not matched to a gene: 8.

The V and J genes are TRBV10-1 and TRBJ2-7; 13 nucleotides line up with TRBD2. Germline V gene data show CDR1 as WNHNN and CDR2 as SYGVQD (reference sequence). V lost 7 bases to trimming and J lost 5 bases; unmatched junction nucleotides: 11. CDR3 length: 16 residues. This CDR3 is CASIPLAGGRNDEQYF. The CDR3 DNA reads as TGCGCCAGCATTCCACTAGCGGGGGGGCGGAATGACGAGCAGTACTTC.

The chain joins TRBV6-1 to TRBJ2-7; no clear D gene. The CDR3 spans 15 residues. The germline V gene has CDR1 MNHNS and CDR2 SASEGT. V was trimmed by 1 base and J by 0 bases, leaving 10 bases between them. The CDR3 DNA reads as TGTGCCAGCAGTGAAGTTAGAGGCTACTCCTACGAGCAGTACTTC. Amino acid sequence: CASSEVRGYSYEQYF.

This clone was seen just once. J is TRBJ2-2 and V is TRBV9; D may be TRBD2 (5 bases). V was clipped by 0 bases and J by 6 bases, with 9 bases between them. The length of the CDR3 is 14 residues. The V gene's germline CDR1 is SGDLS and CDR2 YYNGEE. This CDR3 reads CASSVEAGAGELFF. The CDR3 nucleotides are TGTGCCAGCAGCGTAGAGGCGGGTGCCGGGGAGCTGTTTTTT.

This chain uses TRBV19 with TRBJ2-5; 7 positions match TRBD2. Germline CDR1 reads LNHDA; CDR2 reads SQIVND (reference sequence). Losses at the gene ends were 3 bases for V and 5 bases for J; bases not matched to a gene: 6. The CDR3 has 14 residues. The CDR3 is CASSILAGVETQYF. The CDR3 region has the DNA TGTGCCAGTAGTATTCTGGCGGGGGTGGAGACCCAGTACTTC. Full variable domain (missing parts from reference TRBV19 and TRBJ2-5): DGGITQSPKYLFRKEGQNVTLSCEQNLNHDAMYWYRQDPGQGLRLIYYSQIVNDFQKGDIAEGYSVSREKKESFPLTVTSAQKNPTAFYLCASSILAGVETQYFGPGTRLLVL.

The chain uses TRBV5-1 and TRBJ2-2; D remains unclear. Germline-derived CDR1 and CDR2 are SGHRS and YFSETQ. The V gene lost 0 bases and the J gene lost 0 bases, with 12 bases spanning the gap. The CDR3 sequence is 17 residues long. The CDR3: CASSLGLWATNTGELFF. The CDR3, as DNA: TGCGCCAGCAGCTTGGGGCTGTGGGCGACGAACACCGGGGAGCTGTTTTTT.

This clone is a singleton in its sample. This chain links TRBV2 with TRBJ1-1; 8 positions match TRBD1. V gave up 6 bases and J gave up 1 base; unmatched junction bases: 7. CDR1 and CDR2 (germline): SNHLY, FYNNEI. This CDR3 is built from 15 residues. CDR3 sequence reads: CASRPRTGWNTEAFF. CDR3 in DNA: TGTGCCAGCAGACCTAGGACAGGGTGGAACACTGAAGCTTTCTTT.

The chain links TRBV5-1 to TRBJ2-5; 10 bases match TRBD2. CDR1 and CDR2 (germline): SGHRS, YFSETQ. V lost 3 bases, J lost 1 base, and 6 bases stayed unmatched. The CDR3 has 16 amino acids. The CDR3 protein is CASSWGTSAAQETQYF. CDR3 nucleotides: TGCGCCAGCAGCTGGGGGACTAGCGCCGCCCAAGAGACCCAGTACTTC. Full variable domain (missing parts from reference TRBV5-1 and TRBJ2-5): KAGVTQTPRYLIKTRGQQVTLSCSPISGHRSVSWYQQTPGQGLQFLFEYFSETQRNKGNFPGRFSGRQFSNSRSEMNVSTLELGDSALYLCASSWGTSAAQETQYFGPGTRLLVL.

The chain couples TRBV5-5 to TRBJ2-7; D is possibly TRBD1 (5 bases). Germline V CDR1 and CDR2: SGHKS, YYEKEE (reference sequence). CDR3 size: 15 residues. Deletions cut 2 bases from V and 3 bases from J, with 15 bases between. CDR3 residues: CASSFNGDSLYEQYF. CDR3 sequence (DNA): TGTGCCAGCAGCTTTAATGGAGACAGCCTCTACGAGCAGTACTTC.

Of note for this clone: Its ends do not fully match the called genes, so a read error is possible. The chain combines TRBV6-1 with TRBJ2-5; D is possibly TRBD1 (5 bases). CDR3 length: 17 amino acids. Per germline, CDR1 MNHNS and CDR2 SASEGT. The CDR3 loop reads CASSEDRLAPYQETQYF. The CDR3 DNA reads TGTGCCAGCAGCGAAGACAGATTGGCCCCGTACCAAGAGACCCAGTACTTC.

The chain links TRBV4-1 to TRBJ2-7, with D possibly matching TRBD2 (5 bases). V was pared by 1 base and J by 3 bases, with 10 bases between. This CDR3 region has 14 residues. Germline CDR1 and CDR2: MGHRA and YSYEKL. In nucleotides, the CDR3 is TGCGCCAGCAGCCAAGTATCACGGGACTACGAGCAGTACTTC. The encoded protein is CASSQVSRDYEQYF.

The V and J genes are TRBV5-1 and TRBJ1-1; maybe TRBD1 (5 bases). The CDR3 runs to 14 residues. Per germline, CDR1 SGHRS and CDR2 YFSETQ. V was shortened by 0 bases and J by 1 base, with 7 bases between the two germline ends. DNA for the CDR3: TGCGCCAGCAGCTTGGGCACAGGGAACACTGAAGCTTTCTTT. Encoded protein: CASSLGTGNTEAFF.

This clone was observed a single time. The chain uses TRBV18 and TRBJ1-1; D perhaps matches TRBD1 (5 bases). Germline V lookup: CDR1 KGHSH, CDR2 LQKENI. The V gene lost 1 base and the J gene lost 6 bases, with 12 bases spanning the gap. This CDR3 is built from 14 residues. CDR3 DNA sequence: TGTGCCAGCTCACCACAGTCAGCGACAGCTGAAGCTTTCTTT. Its translation: CASSPQSATAEAFF.

The J gene is TRBJ2-5, the V gene TRBV7-7; TRBD2 aligns across 9 bases. The length of the CDR3 is 16 residues. V was pared by 2 bases and J by 5 bases, with 9 bases of the junction left unmatched. From germline, CDR1 is SSHAT and CDR2 FNYEAQ (reference sequence). CDR3 sequence reads: CASSLSGGGAGETQYF. For the CDR3, the DNA is TGTGCCAGCAGCTTATCGGGCGGGGGGGCCGGTGAGACCCAGTACTTC.

This sequence joins TRBV7-8 and TRBJ2-5; D is undetermined. V was pared by 1 base and J by 5 bases, with 14 bases between. Germline V gene data show CDR1 as SGHVS and CDR2 as FQNEAQ. The CDR3 totals 15 residues. In DNA form, the CDR3 reads TGTGCCAGCAGCTTAGTATGGTCCGGGTCGGAGACCCAGTACTTC. It encodes CASSLVWSGSETQYF.